Listed here are 29 T cell receptor beta chains from one sample, sequenced in a study of T cell repertoires in cytomegalovirus infection. TCRdb recomputed calls from the reads with MiXCR, one row per CDR3 protein. The sample yields around 300,000 distinct CDR3 sequences, roughly 9.5% seen once. The sample comprised PBMCs. These receptors were obtained from a human donor in good health (CMV status not recorded). Some clones in this sample may be carry-over from other donors' samples.

The chain recombines TRBV2 with TRBJ2-7; the D call may be TRBD1 or TRBD2 (5 bases each). The length of the CDR3 is 14 residues. Trimming cost V 6 bases and J 4 bases, with 16 bases left between them. Per germline, CDR1 SNHLY and CDR2 FYNNEI. The CDR3 bases are TGTGCCAGCAGGGAGAGATACGGGACGTACGAGCAGTACTTC. This gives the protein CASRERYGTYEQYF.

In this sample, this clonotype turned up a few times. The genes are TRBV7-3 and TRBJ2-1; D might be TRBD2 (5 bases). CDR1 and CDR2 (germline): SGHTA, FQGTGA. Trimming pared 5 bases from V and 8 bases from J, leaving 19 bases between. This CDR3 has 15 residues. CDR3 in DNA: TGTGCCAGCAGCATCTCCCTAGCCCCGGTCGATGAGCAGTTCTTC. It specifies CASSISLAPVDEQFF.

The V call is TRBV27, the J call TRBJ2-1; tentatively, D is TRBD2 (5 bases). The germline V gene has CDR1 MNHEY and CDR2 SMNVEV (reference sequence). Trimming left V 6 bases short and J 2 bases short, with 8 bases between. This CDR3 has 13 amino acids. This CDR3 reads CASRDSAYNEQFF. The CDR3 DNA reads as TGTGCCAGCAGGGACTCCGCCTACAATGAGCAGTTCTTC.

The J gene is TRBJ1-1, the V gene TRBV25-1; 7 nucleotides agree with TRBD1. The CDR3 spans 13 residues. CDR1 is MGHDK, CDR2 SYGVNS, per germline. The V segment lost 1 base and the J segment 6 bases; nucleotides outside the gene matches: 2. The CDR3 DNA sequence: TGTGCCAGCAGTGAATTCAGGGGGTCTGAAGCTTTCTTT. Protein: CASSEFRGSEAFF.

This clonotype was seen repeatedly, ten times or more. J is TRBJ2-7 and V is TRBV10-3, with unresolved D. V shed 2 bases and J shed 7 bases, with 18 bases lying between them. The CDR3 contains 15 residues. Germline CDR1 ENHRY, CDR2 SYGVKD. The CDR3 protein is CAISERTGASPEQYF. CDR3 nucleotide sequence: TGTGCCATCAGTGAGAGGACCGGAGCGTCCCCGGAGCAGTACTTC.

This clonotype has ten or more counts. The chain couples TRBV7-2 to TRBJ2-5; 11 positions match TRBD2. Germline loops: CDR1 SGHTA, CDR2 FQGNSA. V was clipped by 4 bases and J by 3 bases; unmatched bases: 4. This CDR3 region has 15 residues. The CDR3 DNA is TGTGCCAGCAGCTCCCCTAGCGGGGGGAAAGAGACCCAGTACTTC. The encoded protein is CASSSPSGGKETQYF.

This chain connects TRBV7-2 to TRBJ1-4; D might be TRBD1 (6 bases). Germline CDR1 is SGHTA and CDR2 is FQGNSA. V was trimmed by 5 bases and J by 2 bases, leaving 12 bases between them. CDR3 length equals 15 residues. CDR3 sequence (DNA): TGTGCCAGCAGCGCCTCAGGGGCTACTAATGAAAAACTGTTTTTT. This translates into CASSASGATNEKLFF.

This clonotype came up a few times. V is TRBV5-1 and J is TRBJ1-4; the D is unclear. The germline V gene encodes CDR1 SGHRS and CDR2 YFSETQ. This CDR3 contains 15 residues. V was cut by 1 base and J by 4 bases, with 11 bases left in between. For the CDR3, the DNA is TGCGCCAGCAGCTTGCGGGTCAGTGGTAATGAAAAACTGTTTTTT. The encoded protein is CASSLRVSGNEKLFF. Combining the CDR3 with reference TRBV5-1 and TRBJ1-4 gives the whole variable domain KAGVTQTPRYLIKTRGQQVTLSCSPISGHRSVSWYQQTPGQGLQFLFEYFSETQRNKGNFPGRFSGRQFSNSRSEMNVSTLELGDSALYLCASSLRVSGNEKLFFGSGTQLSVL.

Only a few counts were recorded for this clonotype. The chain links TRBV27 to TRBJ2-3, with unresolved D. The V and J ends lost 8 bases and 0 bases respectively, with 15 bases between them. The CDR3 contains 15 residues. Germline CDR1 reads MNHEY; CDR2 reads SMNVEV (reference sequence). The CDR3 spells CASFRSAASTDTQYF. CDR3 DNA: TGTGCCAGCTTCCGATCCGCGGCTAGCACAGATACGCAGTATTTT.

This clonotype was seen more than once but under ten times. This rearrangement joins TRBV7-2 to TRBJ1-4; no definite D call. Germline loops: CDR1 SGHTA, CDR2 FQGNSA. V lost 0 bases and J lost 9, with 14 bases in between. The CDR3 extends over 15 amino acids. CDR3 in DNA: TGTGCCAGCAGCTTAGCTTCAGGATTGACTCAAAAACTGTTTTTT. Translation: CASSLASGLTQKLFF.

This chain connects TRBV19 to TRBJ2-6, with D perhaps TRBD1 or TRBD2 (5 bases each). Germline loops: CDR1 LNHDA, CDR2 SQIVND (reference sequence). With 2 bases removed from V and 2 bases from J, the gap between germline ends came to 10 bases. CDR3 length: 16 amino acids. In DNA, the CDR3 is TGTGCCAGTAGTATAAGAGGGGAAGCTGGGGCCAACGTCCTGACTTTC. Translation: CASSIRGEAGANVLTF.

This clonotype was seen repeatedly, ten times or more. The chain recombines TRBV20-1 with TRBJ2-2; 7 bases agree with TRBD2. The CDR3 length is 16 residues. The germline CDR1 and CDR2 sequences are DFQATT and SNEGSKA (reference sequence). The J segment lost 0 bases and the V segment lost 3 bases, leaving 7 bases of the junction unmatched. CDR3 in DNA: TGCAGTGCTAGTATCCTAGCGGCACCGAACACCGGGGAGCTGTTTTTT. Its protein product is CSASILAAPNTGELFF.

This clonotype has at least ten counts. The chain uses TRBV7-9 and TRBJ1-6; the D is unclear. Germline lookup yields CDR1 SEHNR and CDR2 FQNEAQ (reference sequence). The CDR3 covers 16 residues. V lost 7 bases and J lost 7, with 20 bases in between. The CDR3 coding sequence is TGTGCCAGCACCTCCCCCGTGGAAGGGATGAATTCACCCCTCCACTTT. Translating gives CASTSPVEGMNSPLHF.

The chain has TRBV13 and TRBJ2-4; D is ambiguous. Looked up from germline, CDR1 is PRHDT and CDR2 is FYEKMQ (reference sequence). The CDR3 has 15 residues. V lost 0 bases, J lost 0 bases, and 6 bases lay in between. CDR3 DNA: TGTGCCAGCAGCTTAGGTGTGGGAGCCAAAAACATTCAGTACTTC. Its protein is CASSLGVGAKNIQYF.

Only a few counts were recorded for this clonotype. The rearrangement joins TRBV7-2 to TRBJ1-2; D unclear. V lost 4 bases to trimming and J lost 10 bases, with 13 bases between them. This CDR3 contains 12 residues. Germline loops: CDR1 SGHTA, CDR2 FQGNSA. DNA of the CDR3: TGTGCCAGCAGCTCTACCTTTAGGGACTACACCTTC. This gives the protein CASSSTFRDYTF.

In its sample, this clonotype was seen a few times. The V gene is TRBV30, the J gene TRBJ1-1, with a tentative D call TRBD1 (5 bases). The CDR3 sequence is 13 residues long. Trimming shortened V by 3 bases and J by 1 base, and 9 bases separated the two germline ends. The germline V gene has CDR1 GTSNPN and CDR2 SVGIG (reference sequence). For the CDR3, the DNA is TGTGCCTGGAGGGGGGACCAGAACACTGAAGCTTTCTTT. Translated, it gives CAWRGDQNTEAFF.

This clonotype occurred once. No conserved phenylalanine or tryptophan is present at the end of the CDR3, so a read error is the likely explanation. The V gene is TRBV11-2, the J gene TRBJ2-7, with D maybe TRBD2 (6 bases). In germline, CDR1 is SGHAT, CDR2 FQNNGV. V was clipped by 4 bases and J by 1 base, with 14 bases between them. This CDR3 has 15 amino acids. CDR3 sequence reads: CASSSSGSSSYEQYL. The CDR3, as DNA: TGTGCCAGCAGCTCCAGCGGGTCCTCATCCTACGAGCAGTACCTC.

In its sample, this clonotype was seen many times. The genes are TRBV7-2 and TRBJ2-2; 12 bases align to TRBD2. The CDR3 spans 18 residues. The germline V gene has CDR1 SGHTA and CDR2 FQGNSA. With V trimmed by 5 bases and J by 4 bases, 11 bases remained unmatched. Here the CDR3 DNA reads TGTGCCAGCAGCATCGTCCTAGCGGGAGGGCCGGGCACCGGGGAGCTGTTTTTT. Translating it yields CASSIVLAGGPGTGELFF.

The chain is built from TRBV6-6 and TRBJ2-1; 16 bases map to TRBD2. Per germline, CDR1 MNHNY and CDR2 SVGAGI (reference sequence). The CDR3 has 17 amino acids. Germline trimming cut 0 bases from V and 7 bases from J; bases unmatched to any gene: 3. CDR3 amino acids: CASSYSGTSGGENEQFF. The CDR3 DNA reads as TGTGCCAGCAGTTACTCCGGGACTAGCGGGGGGGAAAATGAGCAGTTCTTC.

There are many counts of this clonotype. The chain uses TRBV7-2 and TRBJ2-7, with TRBD2 matching 7 bases. CDR1 is SGHTA and CDR2 is FQGNSA in the germline V gene. The CDR3 is 16 residues long. J gave up 3 bases and V 5 bases, and 13 bases lay outside the gene matches. In DNA, the CDR3 is TGTGCCAGCAGCGTCCCCCTCGGGGGGACTTTCTACGAGCAGTACTTC. Translating it yields CASSVPLGGTFYEQYF.

This clonotype has ten or more counts. The V and J genes are TRBV7-9 and TRBJ1-3; 9 bases line up with TRBD1. After removal of 3 bases from V and 0 bases from J, the junction contained 21 bases not matched to a gene. The germline CDR1 and CDR2 sequences are SEHNR and FQNEAQ (reference sequence). CDR3 length equals 22 residues. CDR3 sequence (DNA): TGTGCCAGCAGCTTCGGACAGGGGATGATTGGAGGTATCTCTAGCTCTGGAAACACCATATATTTT. Protein sequence: CASSFGQGMIGGISSSGNTIYF.

At least ten counts were recorded for this clonotype. The rearrangement joins TRBV12-3 or TRBV12-4 to TRBJ1-2, with D perhaps matching TRBD1 (5 bases). Trimming left V 1 base short and J 6 bases short, with 15 bases between. The length of the CDR3 is 15 residues. The CDR3 here is CASSLDPDSPDGYTF. DNA of the CDR3: TGTGCCAGCAGTTTAGACCCCGACAGTCCCGATGGCTACACCTTC.

This clonotype showed up just a few times. The CDR3 coding sequence is TGTGCCAGCAGCCCTGAGAGGGTAGAAGAGACCCAGTACTTC. This translates into CASSPERVEETQYF. This chain connects TRBV5-6 to TRBJ2-5; tentative D call: TRBD2 (5 bases). Germline CDR1 SGHDT, CDR2 YYEEEE. V was clipped by 4 bases and J by 3 bases, with 13 bases between them. CDR3 length: 14 residues. Full variable domain (missing parts from reference TRBV5-6 and TRBJ2-5): DAGVTQSPTHLIKTRGQQVTLRCSPKSGHDTVSWYQQALGQGPQFIFQYYEEEERQRGNFPDRFSGHQFPNYSSELNVNALLLGDSALYLCASSPERVEETQYFGPGTRLLVL.

This clonotype was seen ten or more times. The genes are TRBV7-2 and TRBJ2-5; D unclear. This CDR3 is 15 amino acids long. Germline lookup yields CDR1 SGHTA and CDR2 FQGNSA. Trimming stripped 5 bases from V and 2 bases from J, with 15 bases between. CDR3 in DNA: TGTGCCAGCAGCCCCCTGCGAACACTACAAGAGACCCAGTACTTC. Translating gives CASSPLRTLQETQYF. Combining the CDR3 with reference TRBV7-2 and TRBJ2-5 gives the whole variable domain GAGVSQSPSNKVTEKGKDVELRCDPISGHTALYWYRQSLGQGLEFLIYFQGNSAPDKSGLPSDRFSAERTGGSVSTLTIQRTQQEDSAVYLCASSPLRTLQETQYFGPGTRLLVL.

This clonotype was detected a few times. Here the CDR3 reads CASSLPGKTDTQYF. Here the CDR3 DNA reads TGTGCCAGCAGCTTACCAGGGAAAACAGATACGCAGTATTTT. The gene calls are TRBV7-9 and TRBJ2-3; a possible D gene is TRBD1 (5 bases). V shed 2 bases and J shed 3 bases, with 9 bases lying between them. Germline V gene lookup returns CDR1 SEHNR and CDR2 FQNEAQ (reference sequence). This CDR3 has 14 residues. Using reference TRBV7-9 and TRBJ2-3 for the parts outside the CDR3, the full variable domain is DTGVSQNPRHKITKRGQNVTFRCDPISEHNRLYWYRQTLGQGPEFLTYFQNEAQLEKSRLLSDRFSAERPKGSFSTLEIQRTEQGDSAMYLCASSLPGKTDTQYFGPGTRLTVL.

This clonotype came up many times. In DNA form, the CDR3 reads TGTGCCAGATATCAGGGCGGGAGAAACCAAGCCGGTAATGAGCAGTTCTTC. It translates to CARYQGGRNQAGNEQFF. The rearrangement uses TRBV11-2 and TRBJ2-1, with 7 bases lining up with TRBD2. V dropped 9 bases and J dropped 7; count of bases not matched to a gene: 21. In germline, CDR1 is SGHAT, CDR2 FQNNGV. CDR3 size: 17 residues.

This clonotype has just a few counts. This rearrangement joins TRBV6-1 to TRBJ1-3; TRBD1 aligns across 9 bases. This CDR3 is built from 17 residues. V shed 4 bases, J shed 4 bases, and the junction held 11 bases outside the gene matches. Germline CDR1 reads MNHNS; CDR2 reads SASEGT. The DNA of the CDR3 is TGTGCCAGCAGTGGATTACAGGGGGCTTTTGCGGGAAACACCATATATTTT. Its translation is CASSGLQGAFAGNTIYF.

This sequence joins TRBV6-2 or TRBV6-3 and TRBJ2-7, with 10 bases matching TRBD1. CDR1 is MNHEY, CDR2 SVGEGT, per germline. The CDR3 runs 13 residues. V shed 6 bases and J 4 bases; nucleotides not matched to a gene: 3. This CDR3 is CASRTGGNYEQYF. In DNA form, the CDR3 reads TGTGCCAGCAGGACAGGGGGCAATTACGAGCAGTACTTC.

The chain combines TRBV12-5 with TRBJ2-1, with a tentative D call TRBD2 (5 bases). V gave up 7 bases and J gave up 4 bases, with 11 bases separating them. The CDR3 totals 13 residues. CDR1 is LGHNT, CDR2 FRNRAP, per germline. In DNA, the CDR3 is TGTGCTAGTGCCCTTGAGGGTTACAATGAGCAGTTCTTC. Protein sequence: CASALEGYNEQFF.